This record looks at one T cell receptor (beta chain) sequence and its context. The antigen is not known. The data belong to a study of beta chain features in type 1 diabetes. Study-wide results and caveats: Shorter templates might be favored by PCR, and equally so in patients and in controls.

This CDR3 is built from 17 residues. V lost 1 base and J lost 9, with 23 bases in between. Germline V lookup: CDR1 SGHKS, CDR2 YYEKEE (reference sequence). cDNA synthesis used the whole RNA isolate, giving expressed TCRB sequences. Only in-frame clones appear in the TCRdb table, and some are missing; sequencing was by immunoSEQ multiplex PCR. In the table there are 350,000 to 400,000 clones, roughly 16% of which are singletons. The rearrangement joins TRBV5-5 to TRBJ2-1; D is perhaps TRBD2 (6 bases). The sequence was collected from a woman aged 18-35 years in good health. The specimen was naive CD4+ T cells from blood. CDR3 bases: TGTGCCAGCAGCTTGATCGGTTTTAGCGGCTCGTCTTCTGAGCAGTTCTTC. Amino acid sequence: CASSLIGFSGSSSEQFF.